This T cell receptor (beta chain) was identified during a study of tumor and adjacent non-tumor tissue in lung cancer. Looking at the study overall: The cohort had 12 to 13 adenocarcinoma, a couple of squamous cell and 1 small cell patients.

Findings of the study overall: Tumor repertoires had a smaller top 100 clone share than normal lung.

A remark on this clonotype: Antigen unknown.

Three rounds of nested PCR, following a modified ARM-PCR protocol, produced the TCRbeta library. TCRdb reprocessed the multiplex PCR reads via MiXCR and lists one record per CDR3 protein. The repertoire holds about 60,000 distinct CDR3 sequences, with over 60% as singletons. From germline, CDR1 is MNHEY and CDR2 SVGAGI. This CDR3 has 15 residues. V gave up 6 bases and J gave up 8 bases; unmatched junction bases: 15. The template was RNA from unsorted bulk tissue. This non-tumor lung sample came from over 3 cm beyond the tumor edge. Donors were chemotherapy-naive, newly diagnosed lung cancer surgical patients in China, August–late 2014.

V gene TRBV6-5 combines with J gene TRBJ1-2; 7 bases are shared with TRBD1. The TCR was taken from a man aged 70-80 years with non-small cell lung cancer. Material: distant non-tumor lung tissue. In DNA form, the CDR3 reads TGTGCCAGCAGGCTCGCCAACAGGGGACACCAGGGCTACACCTTC. The encoded protein is CASRLANRGHQGYTF.